Presented here are 30 T cell receptor beta chains from one specimen sequenced in a study of blood T cell repertoires in COVID-19. Profiling relied on immunoSEQ multiplex PCR, and the TCRdb table lists in-frame clones only, not all of them. This table holds more than 250,000 clones, roughly 86% found once. Sequenced sample: PBMCs or T cells enriched from blood (not recorded which). The receptors originated from a woman in her 30s who had recovered from COVID-19.

V is TRBV5-1 and J is TRBJ2-2; 9 bases are a match to TRBD1. V dropped 0 bases and J dropped 2; count of bases not matched to a gene: 5. Germline V gene data show CDR1 as SGHRS and CDR2 as YFSETQ. The CDR3 sequence is 17 residues long. As DNA, the CDR3 is TGCGCCAGCAGCTTGGATATGACAGGGGGAAACACCGGGGAGCTGTTTTTT. Protein: CASSLDMTGGNTGELFF.

The V and J genes are TRBV9 and TRBJ2-1; the match to TRBD1 covers 9 bases. This CDR3 has 15 residues. Germline assignment: CDR1 SGDLS and CDR2 YYNGEE. V was clipped by 4 bases and J by 4 bases; unmatched bases: 6. The CDR3 sequence is CASSSRDRAYNEQFF. CDR3 coding DNA: TGTGCCAGCAGCTCCCGGGACAGGGCTTACAATGAGCAGTTCTTC.

The chain uses TRBV27 and TRBJ2-3; 8 bases map to TRBD2. The CDR3 has 16 amino acids. The V gene's germline CDR1 is MNHEY and CDR2 SMNVEV (reference sequence). Unmatched junction bases numbered 6, after V lost 2 bases and J lost 2 bases. CDR3 in amino acids: CASSLMAGGHTDTQYF. The CDR3 DNA follows: TGTGCCAGCAGTTTAATGGCGGGGGGCCACACAGATACGCAGTATTTT.

The V gene is TRBV5-4, the J gene TRBJ1-3; no clear D gene. This CDR3 has 14 residues. CDR1 is SGHNT and CDR2 is YYREEE in the germline V gene (reference sequence). V was cut by 0 bases and J by 2 bases, with 6 bases left in between. As DNA, the CDR3 is TGTGCCAGCAGCTTGGGGGCACCTGGAAACACCATATATTTT. Its protein is CASSLGAPGNTIYF.

The chain has TRBV9 and TRBJ2-1; 10 bases fit TRBD1. Looked up from germline, CDR1 is SGDLS and CDR2 is YYNGEE. This CDR3 has 14 residues. The junction had 1 base not matched to a gene; V was cut back by 3 bases and J by 4 bases. For the CDR3, the DNA is TGTGCCAGCAGCGGGGGACAGGGGTACAATGAGCAGTTCTTC. Its protein is CASSGGQGYNEQFF.

The rearrangement joins TRBV2 to TRBJ1-6, with 9 positions matching TRBD1. CDR1 and CDR2 from the germline V gene are SNHLY and FYNNEI. CDR3 length: 16 amino acids. Trimming at V came to 7 bases and at J to 7 bases, leaving 11 bases not matched to a gene. In nucleotides, the CDR3 is TGTGCCAGCAACCGGGACAGGGTCGCACAAAATTCACCCCTCCACTTT. It translates to CASNRDRVAQNSPLHF.

This chain links TRBV7-9 with TRBJ1-6, with D tentatively TRBD1 (5 bases). The CDR3 is made up of 16 amino acids. Germline CDR1 and CDR2: SEHNR and FQNEAQ (reference sequence). V lost 5 bases to trimming and J lost 4 bases, with 15 bases between them. The CDR3 protein is CASSPGAGTYNSPLHF. The CDR3 nucleotides are TGTGCCAGCAGCCCCGGCGCAGGGACTTATAATTCACCCCTCCACTTT.

V is TRBV19 and J is TRBJ2-3, with TRBD1 matching 8 bases. Germline CDR1 and CDR2: LNHDA and SQIVND (reference sequence). Trimming at V came to 5 bases and at J to 6 bases, leaving 7 bases not matched to a gene. The CDR3 has 14 amino acids. CDR3 nucleotides: TGTGCCAGTAGTCGTACGGACAGGGCGGATACGCAGTATTTT. It specifies CASSRTDRADTQYF.

The chain is built from TRBV2 and TRBJ2-3; possible D gene TRBD1, 5 bases. The CDR3 spans 13 residues. Trimming shortened V by 11 bases and J by 3 bases, and 15 bases separated the two germline ends. CDR1 and CDR2 (germline): SNHLY, FYNNEI. The CDR3 sequence is CAAGRDLTDTQYF. CDR3 bases: TGTGCCGCAGGGCGTGACTTGACAGATACGCAGTATTTT.

The gene calls are TRBV29-1 and TRBJ2-2, with 10 bases lining up with TRBD2. After removal of 0 bases from V and 6 bases from J, the junction contained 4 bases not matched to a gene. This CDR3 is built from 15 residues. The germline CDR1 and CDR2 sequences are SQVTM and ANQGSEA. Here the CDR3 DNA reads TGCAGCGTTGAAGATAGAGCGGGGGGGCCCGGGGAGCTGTTTTTT. Protein product: CSVEDRAGGPGELFF.

J is TRBJ2-5 and V is TRBV2; TRBD2 might be the D (6 bases). CDR1 and CDR2 (germline): SNHLY, FYNNEI. V lost 4 bases and J 3 bases, leaving 6 bases between the germline ends. The CDR3 covers 12 residues. DNA of the CDR3: TGTGCCAGCAGTGGACTAGAAGAGACCCAGTACTTC. Its protein is CASSGLEETQYF.

V usage is TRBV7-3 and J usage is TRBJ2-3, with D possibly TRBD1 on 6 matching bases. This CDR3 has 17 residues. The V end was cut by 4 bases, the J end by 6 bases, with 23 bases between. Germline V gene lookup returns CDR1 SGHTA and CDR2 FQGTGA. The CDR3 bases are TGTGCCAGCAGCTCCTGGCCCGGGACACTGTCTTCCGATACGCAGTATTTT. Encoded protein: CASSSWPGTLSSDTQYF. The full variable domain, with the rest looked up from reference TRBV7-3 and TRBJ2-3, is GAGVSQTPSNKVTEKGKYVELRCDPISGHTALYWYRQSLGQGPEFLIYFQGTGAADDSGLPNDRFFAVRPEGSVSTLKIQRTERGDSAVYLCASSSWPGTLSSDTQYFGPGTRLTVL.

The chain recombines TRBV19 with TRBJ1-2; 7 positions agree with TRBD1. The CDR3 totals 15 residues. The V gene's germline CDR1 is LNHDA and CDR2 SQIVND (reference sequence). The J segment lost 0 bases and the V segment lost 6 bases, leaving 7 bases of the junction unmatched. CDR3 coding DNA: TGTGCCAGTAGCCTCGGGGACAGATCTAACTATGGCTACACCTTC. Its translation is CASSLGDRSNYGYTF.

The V and J genes are TRBV6-5 and TRBJ1-1, with D perhaps TRBD1 (5 bases). Germline-derived CDR1 and CDR2 are MNHEY and SVGAGI. The CDR3 covers 13 residues. V was cut by 6 bases and J by 2 bases, with 10 bases left in between. The CDR3 bases are TGTGCCAGCAGGCAGGGTTACAACACTGAAGCTTTCTTT. Protein sequence: CASRQGYNTEAFF.

The J gene is TRBJ2-3, the V gene TRBV15; a weak D match, TRBD1 (6 bases). V was pared by 0 bases and J by 10 bases, with 14 bases between. CDR1 is LNHNV and CDR2 is YYDKDF in the germline V gene (reference sequence). This CDR3 comprises 14 residues. CDR3: CATSREAGRTAQYF. The CDR3 nucleotides read TGTGCCACCAGCAGAGAGGCTGGAAGGACAGCGCAGTATTTT.

The gene calls are TRBV6-1 and TRBJ1-5, with 7 bases matching TRBD1. The CDR3 extends over 18 amino acids. V dropped 2 bases and J dropped 2; count of bases not matched to a gene: 12. The germline CDR1 and CDR2 sequences are MNHNS and SASEGT. In DNA form, the CDR3 reads TGTGCCAGCAGTGAATGGGACAGATTCATACCGGGCAATCAGCCCCAGCATTTT. Its protein is CASSEWDRFIPGNQPQHF.

This chain uses TRBV10-3 with TRBJ2-2, with D possibly TRBD1 on 6 matching bases. Looked up from germline, CDR1 is ENHRY and CDR2 is SYGVKD. Trimming pared 10 bases from V and 7 bases from J, leaving 16 bases between. There are 13 residues in the CDR3. In DNA, the CDR3 is TGTGCCACGCGGACAGAACCCAACGGGGAGCTGTTTTTT. Translation gives CATRTEPNGELFF.

The chain employs TRBV6-2 or TRBV6-3 and TRBJ2-1; 10 bases line up with TRBD2. V was clipped by 5 bases and J by 7 bases; unmatched bases: 11. Germline assignment: CDR1 MNHEY and CDR2 SVGEGT. The CDR3 covers 16 residues. CDR3: CASSPLIAGGKNEQFF. DNA for the CDR3: TGTGCCAGCAGTCCCCTTATAGCGGGGGGAAAGAATGAGCAGTTCTTC.

This chain links TRBV7-9 with TRBJ1-2, with no clear D. The germline gives CDR1 SEHNR, CDR2 FQNEAQ (reference sequence). V lost 8 bases to trimming and J lost 6 bases, with 16 bases between them. The CDR3 length is 13 residues. This CDR3 is CASSGPRSDGYTF. The CDR3 DNA reads as TGTGCCAGCTCCGGTCCCAGGTCCGATGGCTACACCTTC. The whole variable domain, filled in from reference TRBV7-9 and TRBJ1-2, reads DTGVSQNPRHKITKRGQNVTFRCDPISEHNRLYWYRQTLGQGPEFLTYFQNEAQLEKSRLLSDRFSAERPKGSFSTLEIQRTEQGDSAMYLCASSGPRSDGYTFGSGTRLTVV.

This chain connects TRBV3-1 (or the pseudogene TRBV3-2) to TRBJ2-3, with D possibly being TRBD2 (6 bases). CDR3 length: 16 residues. The germline V gene encodes CDR1 LGHDT and CDR2 YNNKEL (reference sequence). Trimming removed 2 bases at V and 1 base at J, with 13 bases between. The CDR3 reads CASSQRARGGTDTQYF. CDR3 bases: TGTGCCAGCAGCCAACGGGCGCGGGGAGGCACAGATACGCAGTATTTT.

This rearrangement joins TRBV5-1 to TRBJ1-4; 9 bases fit TRBD1. The CDR3 spans 15 residues. The ends lost 4 bases at V and 7 bases at J; junction bases unmatched: 8. Germline V gives CDR1 SGHRS, CDR2 YFSETQ. The CDR3 sequence: CASSSTGQGGEKLFF. In DNA form, the CDR3 reads TGCGCCAGCAGCAGCACGGGACAGGGTGGTGAAAAACTGTTTTTT. The full variable domain, completed using reference TRBV5-1 and TRBJ1-4, is KAGVTQTPRYLIKTRGQQVTLSCSPISGHRSVSWYQQTPGQGLQFLFEYFSETQRNKGNFPGRFSGRQFSNSRSEMNVSTLELGDSALYLCASSSTGQGGEKLFFGSGTQLSVL.

V usage is TRBV28 and J usage is TRBJ2-3; D might be TRBD2 (6 bases). V was pared by 8 bases and J by 1 base, with 13 bases between. Germline-derived CDR1 and CDR2 are MDHEN and SYDVKM. CDR3 length: 14 residues. CDR3 residues: CASGTTGGTDTQYF. DNA of the CDR3: TGTGCCAGCGGTACCACGGGGGGCACAGATACGCAGTATTTT.

This clone was detected once. The gene calls are TRBV5-6 and TRBJ2-5; TRBD2 is a possible D gene (6 bases). The V gene's germline CDR1 is SGHDT and CDR2 YYEEEE. Trimming took 7 bases from V and 5 from J, leaving 18 bases between them. CDR3 size: 14 residues. The CDR3 DNA reads TGTGCCAGCGCACTGGTGAGGCTAGCGGAGACCCAGTACTTC. Translated, it gives CASALVRLAETQYF.

This clone was picked up one time. This chain's CDR3 is CSASSVAGLQETQYF. CDR3 nucleotides: TGCAGTGCTAGTTCGGTAGCGGGGCTCCAGGAGACCCAGTACTTC. V usage is TRBV20-1 and J usage is TRBJ2-5, with 8 bases matching TRBD2. Trimming cost V 3 bases and J 5 bases; bases outside gene matches: 11. Germline V gene sequence: CDR1 DFQATT, CDR2 SNEGSKA (reference sequence). CDR3 length equals 15 residues.

The V gene is TRBV5-1, the J gene TRBJ1-2; weak D call: TRBD1 (5 bases). The V gene lost 4 bases and the J gene lost 0 bases, with 7 bases spanning the gap. The CDR3 spans 13 residues. CDR1 SGHRS and CDR2 YFSETQ come from the germline V gene. The CDR3 protein is CASSDSPNYGYTF. The CDR3 DNA reads as TGCGCCAGCAGCGACAGCCCTAACTATGGCTACACCTTC.

CDR3 in DNA: TGTGCCAGCAGCTCAGGCGAGACCCAGTACTTC. Translated: CASSSGETQYF. The chain uses TRBV5-8 and TRBJ2-5; D ambiguous. In germline, CDR1 is SGHTS, CDR2 YDEGEE. There are 11 residues in the CDR3. Between the trimmed V and J ends, which lost 3 bases and 5 bases, there was a span of 5 bases.

This chain connects TRBV19 to TRBJ2-3; 8 positions match TRBD1. V shed 6 bases, J shed 3 bases, and the junction held 2 bases outside the gene matches. Germline lookup yields CDR1 LNHDA and CDR2 SQIVND (reference sequence). The CDR3 is made up of 13 amino acids. The CDR3 protein is CASRQGGTDTQYF. CDR3 DNA sequence: TGTGCCAGTAGACAGGGGGGAACAGATACGCAGTATTTT.

This rearrangement joins TRBV27 to TRBJ2-7; tentatively, D is TRBD1 (5 bases). The V end lost 4 bases, the J end lost 0 bases, and 16 bases lay between the germline ends. Germline loops: CDR1 MNHEY, CDR2 SMNVEV (reference sequence). This CDR3 is 16 amino acids long. The CDR3 coding sequence is TGTGCCAGCAGTTCACGCAGGGCCCCCTTCTCCTACGAGCAGTACTTC. Its translation: CASSSRRAPFSYEQYF.

The chain recombines TRBV5-1 with TRBJ1-6; D possibly corresponds to TRBD1 (5 bases). Trimming stripped 0 bases from V and 7 bases from J, with 11 bases between. Germline-derived CDR1 and CDR2 are SGHRS and YFSETQ. The length of the CDR3 is 15 residues. Written as DNA, the CDR3 is TGCGCCAGCAGCTTGGAAGGGGATAACAATTCACCCCTCCACTTT. Amino acid sequence: CASSLEGDNNSPLHF.

V gene TRBV14 combines with J gene TRBJ1-3; D is possibly TRBD1 (6 bases). From germline, CDR1 is SGHDN and CDR2 FVKESK. V dropped 4 bases and J dropped 4 bases, with 14 bases sitting between them. The CDR3 sequence is 15 residues long. DNA of the CDR3: TGTGCCAGCAGCCCCATACAGGGTGCGGGAAACACCATATATTTT. This gives the protein CASSPIQGAGNTIYF.